This TCR beta chain is drawn from a study of blood T cell repertoires in COVID-19 (dated by TCRdb to about 2020). Looking at the study overall: Samples from collaborators originated in the United States, Italy and Spain and spanned both the acute and convalescent phases of COVID-19. The sample metadata nearly always contained a de-identified subject ID, COVID-19 status, age in years and sex. The repertoires were released in a freely available public database intended as a resource for research on the immune response to SARS-CoV-2. The material from the prospective study consisted of cDNA or gDNA derived from T cells, B-cell-depleted T cells, or PBMCs. The dataset comprised deeply sampled blood TCRbeta repertoires from subjects exposed to, actively infected with, or recovered from COVID-19. Where HLA class I and class II types were available, the types were taken from metadata supplied by the sample provider, not from assay-based typing. Samples came from the ongoing ImmuneRACE study (first 160 participants) plus 1,254 subjects from 6 global collaborators. Results and caveats for the whole study, not just this receptor: Clinical and demographic metadata were provided uncurated, with the amount varying by source and participant.

This clone was counted a single time. Its antigen is currently not known. Base qualities are not provided; no much larger clone lies one nucleotide away. Collaborating institutions collected whole blood in K2EDTA tubes following their own protocols. For TCRbeta analysis, collaborator samples were shipped as frozen whole blood, as isolated PBMCs, or as DNA extracted from either sample type. The immunoSEQ Assay, a bias-controlled multiplex PCR, was used to amplify TCRbeta CDR3 regions from genomic DNA. For the original study's pipeline: The number of nucleated cells in each sample was estimated from the amplification of reference gene primers within the assay. Sequence reads were collapsed and filtered to measure the absolute abundance of every unique TCRbeta CDR3 rearrangement. For each sample, productive Simpson clonality was calculated by taking the square root of Simpson's diversity index across productive rearrangements. Not all clones reach the TCRdb copy of this immuneACCESS table, which keeps in-frame sequences only. Checked studies attribute under half of the gap to unresolved V genes and leave the rest unexplained. V, J and clone size reflect that table, while D and trimming were determined from the DNA. This sample has about 110,000 clones in its table, and about nine tenths of those were observed once. The ten largest clones take up roughly 2.3% of the sample.

Relative to germline, V is missing 6 bases and J is missing 5 bases, with 9 bases of the junction outside any gene match. Reading the germline V gene (reference sequence) gives CDR1 WNHNN and CDR2 SYGVQD. The CDR3 sequence holds 14 residues, the cysteine and phenylalanine included. Just the 42-base CDR3 DNA is kept, in frame starting at base 1. This clonotype originated in a human donor in a cohort sampled during active COVID-19. Sequencing input: peripheral blood. The chain links TRBV10-1 with TRBJ2-5; 7 bases in between match TRBD1. DNA sequence: TGCGCCAGCAGCGATACAGGGGTCGGGGAGACCCAGTACTTC. This is translated as CASSDTGVGETQYF.